The 7 T cell receptor beta chains below come from one sample, sequenced in a study of cytomegalovirus exposure and HLA in healthy donors. 60 Vbeta and 13 Jbeta primers were used in PCR. Clones were sequenced by immunoSEQ multiplex PCR, and TCRdb holds only the in-frame ones, with some missing. The sample yields roughly 120,000 clones, 77% seen once. Material: PBMCs. The source is a man younger than 30 in good health and CMV-seropositive.

V is TRBV5-1 and J is TRBJ2-7; no clear D. Trimming removed 0 bases at V and 2 bases at J, with 6 bases between. The V gene's germline CDR1 is SGHRS and CDR2 YFSETQ. The CDR3 length is 13 residues. CDR3 protein: CASSLDLAYEQYF. The DNA of the CDR3 is TGCGCCAGCAGCTTGGATTTAGCCTACGAGCAGTACTTC.

V and J are TRBV19 and TRBJ2-1; tentatively, D is TRBD1 (5 bases). The CDR3 has 13 residues. Germline-derived CDR1 and CDR2 are LNHDA and SQIVND (reference sequence). Trimming took 3 bases from V and 7 from J, leaving 10 bases between them. CDR3 sequence reads: CASSMGRVNEQFF. CDR3 in DNA: TGTGCCAGTAGTATGGGCAGGGTTAATGAGCAGTTCTTC.

The V call is TRBV25-1, the J call TRBJ2-3; TRBD2 matches 8 bases. The CDR3 loop spans 15 amino acids. V gave up 2 bases and J gave up 3 bases; unmatched junction bases: 4. Germline V gene lookup returns CDR1 MGHDK and CDR2 SYGVNS. DNA for the CDR3: TGTGCCAGCAGTGAACGGGCTAGCGGGACAGATACGCAGTATTTT. Its translation is CASSERASGTDTQYF.

The V call is TRBV5-1, the J call TRBJ2-1; TRBD2 agrees at 15 bases. Germline V gives CDR1 SGHRS, CDR2 YFSETQ. This CDR3 has 16 amino acids. With V trimmed by 4 bases and J by 6 bases, 5 bases remained unmatched. The CDR3 DNA sequence: TGCGCCAGCAGCCCGGGACTAGCGGGGGGTCTCAATGAGCAGTTCTTC. Translating it yields CASSPGLAGGLNEQFF.

The CDR3, as DNA: TGTGCCAGCAGCTCGTCCGGGACACCAGAAACCGAAGCTTTCTTT. Amino acids: CASSSSGTPETEAFF. The V gene is TRBV11-3, the J gene TRBJ1-1; tentative D call: TRBD1 (6 bases). CDR3 length: 15 amino acids. V lost 4 bases and J lost 8, with 20 bases in between. CDR1 is SGHNT, CDR2 YENEEA, per germline.

In its sample, this clone was seen once. The chain joins TRBV10-1 to TRBJ2-7; unclear D gene. The CDR3 spans 13 residues. V was pared by 0 bases and J by 5 bases, with 8 bases between. The germline V gene has CDR1 WNHNN and CDR2 SYGVQD (reference sequence). CDR3 loop: CASSESAAHEQYF. CDR3 DNA: TGCGCCAGCAGTGAGTCCGCGGCCCACGAGCAGTACTTC.

This clone was seen more than once but under ten times. The CDR3 nucleotides are TGTGCCAGCAGCCAAGATCCAGGGTGGGATTCACCCCTCCACTTT. Residues: CASSQDPGWDSPLHF. The V call is TRBV14, the J call TRBJ1-6; TRBD1 is a possible D gene (5 bases). CDR3 length equals 15 residues. CDR1 and CDR2 from the germline V gene are SGHDN and FVKESK. Deletions cut 0 bases from V and 8 bases from J, with 11 bases between.